This entry is about one TCR beta chain. This record belongs to a study of blood T cell repertoires in COVID-19. The CDR3 extends over 15 amino acids. V was clipped by 6 bases and J by 5 bases, with 19 bases between them. Germline-derived CDR1 and CDR2 are SNHLY and FYNNEI. Source study methods: Estimation of nucleated cell counts was performed using reference gene primer amplification. Profiled with immunoSEQ multiplex PCR; TCRdb holds only in-frame clones, not every one. That table is the source of V, J and clone size, and D and trimming were worked out from the DNA. The data hold approximately 84,000 clones, with 83% observed a single time.

This sequence originates from an elderly woman with acute or convalescent COVID-19. The J gene is TRBJ2-5, the V gene TRBV2, with a weak D call TRBD2 (6 bases). The sequenced sample consisted of peripheral blood. The CDR3 region has the DNA TGTGCCAGCAGGGGCCCGACTAGTTGGTCGGAGACCCAGTACTTC. Its translation is CASRGPTSWSETQYF. The whole variable domain, filled in from reference TRBV2 and TRBJ2-5, reads EPEVTQTPSHQVTQMGQEVILRCVPISNHLYFYWYRQILGQKVEFLVSFYNNEISEKSEIFDDQFSVERPDGSNFTLKIRSTKLEDSAMYFCASRGPTSWSETQYFGPGTRLLVL.